The 26 T cell receptor beta chains below all came from one sample that was sequenced in a study of blood T cell repertoires in COVID-19. Here immunoSEQ multiplex PCR was the method, and the copy in TCRdb shows in-frame clones only, minus some. The data contain under 50,000 clones, around nine tenths of them seen just once; the ten biggest clones take up over 15%. Sequencing used peripheral blood. Receptors were obtained from a man in his sixties or seventies with active COVID-19.

The chain uses TRBV19 and TRBJ2-5; TRBD1 matches at 9 bases. Germline assignment: CDR1 LNHDA and CDR2 SQIVND (reference sequence). The CDR3 runs to 15 residues. The V segment lost 4 bases and the J segment 0 bases; nucleotides outside the gene matches: 3. The CDR3 DNA sequence: TGTGCCAGTAGTACCCGGACAGGGGACCAAGAGACCCAGTACTTC. Encoded protein: CASSTRTGDQETQYF.

The rearrangement joins TRBV10-3 to TRBJ2-7; maybe TRBD2 (6 bases). CDR1 and CDR2 from the germline V gene are ENHRY and SYGVKD. CDR3 size: 14 residues. V shed 7 bases and J shed 5 bases, with 18 bases lying between them. The CDR3 coding sequence is TGTGCCATCAAAGGGGACTCCCAACACCACGAGCAGTACTTC. This sequence encodes CAIKGDSQHHEQYF.

The chain employs TRBV29-1 and TRBJ2-5; 11 bases fit TRBD1. Germline-derived CDR1 and CDR2 are SQVTM and ANQGSEA. The length of the CDR3 is 14 residues. V trimming: 7 bases; J trimming: 5 bases; junction bases outside the gene matches: 9. The CDR3 loop is CSAHGQGASETQYF. In DNA, the CDR3 is TGCAGCGCCCATGGACAGGGGGCTTCTGAGACCCAGTACTTC.

This clone is a singleton in its sample. The chain carries TRBV5-1 and TRBJ1-1; TRBD1 matches 7 bases. In germline, CDR1 is SGHRS, CDR2 YFSETQ. Germline trimming cut 2 bases from V and 7 bases from J; bases unmatched to any gene: 5. The CDR3 has 13 amino acids. This CDR3 is CASSLTGQDEAFF. As DNA, the CDR3 is TGCGCCAGCAGCTTAACCGGACAGGATGAAGCTTTCTTT.

The V gene is TRBV19, the J gene TRBJ1-1; a possible D gene is TRBD1 (5 bases). V was cut by 3 bases and J by 7 bases, with 12 bases left in between. The CDR3 consists of 13 residues. Per the germline V gene, CDR1 is LNHDA and CDR2 is SQIVND (reference sequence). The CDR3 here is CASSMWQGIEAFF. The CDR3 DNA is TGTGCCAGTAGTATGTGGCAGGGAATTGAAGCTTTCTTT.

This chain's CDR3 is CASSQTIGPGGSRDEQYF. CDR3 coding DNA: TGTGCCAGCAGCCAAACGATCGGCCCGGGGGGCTCAAGGGACGAGCAGTACTTC. The gene calls are TRBV14 and TRBJ2-7; tentative D call: TRBD2 (7 bases). Germline loops: CDR1 SGHDN, CDR2 FVKESK. The CDR3 spans 18 residues. With 2 bases removed from V and 5 bases from J, the gap between germline ends came to 25 bases. Full variable domain (rest looked up from reference TRBV14 and TRBJ2-7): EAGVTQFPSHSVIEKGQTVTLRCDPISGHDNLYWYRRVMGKEIKFLLHFVKESKQDESGMPNNRFLAERTGGTYSTLKVQPAELEDSGVYFCASSQTIGPGGSRDEQYFGPGTRLTVT.

The V call is TRBV19, the J call TRBJ2-2, with D perhaps matching TRBD1 (6 bases). Trimming pared 5 bases from V and 0 bases from J, leaving 10 bases between. This CDR3 spans 15 amino acids. CDR1 and CDR2 (germline): LNHDA, SQIVND (reference sequence). In nucleotides, the CDR3 is TGTGCCAGTAGTTTTGCAGGGGCGAACACCGGGGAGCTGTTTTTT. This encodes CASSFAGANTGELFF. The full variable domain, in which reference TRBV19 and TRBJ2-2 provide the parts outside the CDR3, is DGGITQSPKYLFRKEGQNVTLSCEQNLNHDAMYWYRQDPGQGLRLIYYSQIVNDFQKGDIAEGYSVSREKKESFPLTVTSAQKNPTAFYLCASSFAGANTGELFFGEGSRLTVL.

V gene TRBV28 combines with J gene TRBJ1-2; D is uncertain. CDR3 size: 10 residues. From germline, CDR1 is MDHEN and CDR2 SYDVKM. The V end lost 8 bases, the J end lost 8 bases, and 9 bases lay between the germline ends. CDR3 in DNA: TGTGCCAGCGCCCGCCGGGGCTACACCTTC. Translating it yields CASARRGYTF.

This rearrangement joins TRBV4-2 to TRBJ2-1; tentative D call: TRBD2 (5 bases). V gave up 0 bases and J gave up 9 bases, with 9 bases separating them. Germline CDR1 reads LGHNA; CDR2 reads YNFKEQ. The CDR3 spans 13 residues. The CDR3 is CASSQDREGEQFF. DNA of the CDR3: TGTGCCAGCAGCCAAGATCGGGAAGGTGAGCAGTTCTTC.

The chain links TRBV27 to TRBJ2-7; 7 bases map to TRBD1. Per the germline V gene, CDR1 is MNHEY and CDR2 is SMNVEV (reference sequence). This CDR3 contains 15 residues. V lost 3 bases and J lost 0; bases outside the gene matches: 5. CDR3 sequence reads: CASSFTGDSSYEQYF. DNA of the CDR3: TGTGCCAGCAGTTTTACAGGGGACAGCTCCTACGAGCAGTACTTC.

The chain has TRBV18 and TRBJ1-4; D gene unclear. With 1 base removed from V and 7 bases from J, the gap between germline ends came to 7 bases. This CDR3 region has 13 residues. Germline V lookup: CDR1 KGHSH, CDR2 LQKENI. The CDR3 DNA is TGTGCCAGCTCACCACTCCGGGGTGAAAAACTGTTTTTT. Amino acids: CASSPLRGEKLFF.

This chain joins TRBV24-1 and TRBJ1-2; D is possibly TRBD1 (5 bases). V was shortened by 0 bases and J by 4 bases, with 14 bases between the two germline ends. Germline values: CDR1 KGHDR, CDR2 SFDVKD. This CDR3 contains 16 residues. CDR3 bases: TGTGCCACCAGTGATTTGCATCCGACAGCTTCCTATGGCTACACCTTC. This sequence encodes CATSDLHPTASYGYTF.

The gene calls are TRBV4-2 and TRBJ2-3; D may be TRBD2 (6 bases). V dropped 1 base and J dropped 2 bases, with 10 bases sitting between them. CDR1 LGHNA and CDR2 YNFKEQ come from the germline V gene. The length of the CDR3 is 15 residues. CDR3 protein: CASSQVSGTTDTQYF. The CDR3 nucleotides read TGTGCCAGCAGCCAAGTTAGCGGAACCACAGATACGCAGTATTTT.

This chain's CDR3 is CASSQEAVYNEQFF. As DNA, the CDR3 is TGCGCCAGCAGCCAAGAGGCTGTCTACAATGAGCAGTTCTTC. The rearrangement uses TRBV4-1 and TRBJ2-1; D is ambiguous. The CDR3 is 14 residues long. The germline V gene encodes CDR1 MGHRA and CDR2 YSYEKL. Trimming removed 0 bases at V and 3 bases at J, with 6 bases between.

The chain joins TRBV19 to TRBJ2-2; TRBD1 matches at 9 bases. V shed 7 bases, J shed 3 bases, and the junction held 6 bases outside the gene matches. This CDR3 contains 15 residues. Germline V lookup: CDR1 LNHDA, CDR2 SQIVND (reference sequence). CDR3 loop: CASKGQGRDTGELFF. The CDR3, as DNA: TGTGCCAGTAAGGGACAGGGTCGGGACACCGGGGAGCTGTTTTTT.

This chain joins TRBV15 and TRBJ1-3, with a tentative D call TRBD1 (5 bases). Germline lookup yields CDR1 LNHNV and CDR2 YYDKDF (reference sequence). Trimming removed 5 bases at V and 1 base at J, with 18 bases between. The CDR3 covers 17 residues. DNA of the CDR3: TGTGCCACCAGCCAAGGGGCAGGGTATGTTTCTGGAAACACCATATATTTT. This sequence encodes CATSQGAGYVSGNTIYF. The full variable domain, completed using reference TRBV15 and TRBJ1-3, is DAMVIQNPRYQVTQFGKPVTLSCSQTLNHNVMYWYQQKSSQAPKLLFHYYDKDFNNEADTPDNFQSRRPNTSFCFLDIRSPGLGDTAMYLCATSQGAGYVSGNTIYFGEGSWLTVV.

This clone was counted a few times. The chain links TRBV11-3 to TRBJ2-2; D is ambiguous. In germline, CDR1 is SGHNT, CDR2 YENEEA. The CDR3 runs 14 residues. Trimming stripped 3 bases from V and 2 bases from J, with 7 bases between. The CDR3 spells CASSFPGNTGELFF. CDR3 DNA sequence: TGTGCCAGCAGCTTCCCAGGAAACACCGGGGAGCTGTTTTTT.

The chain couples TRBV3-1 (or the pseudogene TRBV3-2) to TRBJ2-7; 7 bases are shared with TRBD1. This CDR3 has 15 residues. With 3 bases clipped from V and 3 bases from J, the junction kept 8 bases outside the gene matches. Germline V gene lookup returns CDR1 LGHDT and CDR2 YNNKEL (reference sequence). CDR3: CASSQGNRGIYEQYF. As DNA, the CDR3 is TGTGCCAGCAGCCAGGGAAACAGGGGTATCTACGAGCAGTACTTC.

A single count supports this clone. The chain is built from TRBV21-1 and TRBJ2-1; the table calls TRBD2, which could not be checked here. TRBV21-1 is listed as a pseudogene. This CDR3 comprises 16 residues. The CDR3, as DNA: TGTGCCAGCAGCCAAGGGGGGACTAGCGGGAACAATGAGCAGTTCTTC. Translated, it gives CASSQGGTSGNNEQFF.

The chain joins TRBV28 to TRBJ1-2, with 8 bases aligning to TRBD1. Per germline, CDR1 MDHEN and CDR2 SYDVKM. The CDR3 consists of 15 residues. The ends lost 6 bases at V and 4 bases at J; junction bases unmatched: 10. CDR3: CASSQGDRSFYGYTF. The CDR3 coding sequence is TGTGCCAGCAGCCAGGGGGACAGGAGTTTCTATGGCTACACCTTC.

The chain links TRBV7-2 to TRBJ2-2, with TRBD2 as a possible D gene (5 bases). Deletions cut 2 bases from V and 2 bases from J, with 9 bases between. The CDR3 covers 15 residues. Germline V gene data show CDR1 as SGHTA and CDR2 as FQGNSA. CDR3 in amino acids: CASSLRGRNTGELFF. Here the CDR3 DNA reads TGTGCCAGCAGCTTACGAGGGCGAAACACCGGGGAGCTGTTTTTT.

This chain links TRBV27 with TRBJ2-7; D remains unclear. Germline assignment: CDR1 MNHEY and CDR2 SMNVEV (reference sequence). Trimming left V 2 bases short and J 0 bases short, with 11 bases between. The CDR3 runs to 15 residues. CDR3 in amino acids: CASSLSTAHSYEQYF. The CDR3 region has the DNA TGTGCCAGCAGTTTAAGCACAGCCCACTCCTACGAGCAGTACTTC.

The chain has TRBV5-1 and TRBJ2-3; 7 bases fit TRBD1. V lost 4 bases, J lost 6 bases, and 8 bases stayed unmatched. Germline V lookup: CDR1 SGHRS, CDR2 YFSETQ. There are 14 residues in the CDR3. The CDR3 region has the DNA TGCGCCAGCAGCCCCCGACAGGGTGCGGATACGCAGTATTTT. Residues: CASSPRQGADTQYF.

The chain combines TRBV9 with TRBJ2-1; TRBD2 matches at 11 bases. Germline loops: CDR1 SGDLS, CDR2 YYNGEE. CDR3 length equals 16 residues. The ends lost 0 bases at V and 8 bases at J; junction bases unmatched: 7. Written as DNA, the CDR3 is TGTGCCAGCAGCGTAGTGGTAGCGGGAGGGCCGCATGAGCAGTTCTTC. Protein sequence: CASSVVVAGGPHEQFF.

This clone was observed a handful of times. The chain employs TRBV30 and TRBJ1-4, with 9 nucleotides matching TRBD1. The CDR3 spans 14 residues. V shed 4 bases and J 4 bases; nucleotides not matched to a gene: 4. Germline loops: CDR1 GTSNPN, CDR2 SVGIG (reference sequence). The CDR3 region is CAWTRQGGNEKLFF. The CDR3 coding sequence is TGTGCCTGGACGCGACAGGGGGGTAATGAAAAACTGTTTTTT.

In its sample, this clone was seen once. The rearrangement links TRBV10-1 to TRBJ2-2; 9 positions match TRBD2. The junction had 13 bases not matched to a gene; V was cut back by 0 bases and J by 5 bases. Looked up from germline, CDR1 is WNHNN and CDR2 is SYGVQD (reference sequence). The CDR3 totals 19 residues. CDR3 protein: CASSESIVGGGGGTGELFF. Written as DNA, the CDR3 is TGCGCCAGCAGTGAGTCGATAGTAGGCGGGGGGGGAGGAACCGGGGAGCTGTTTTTT.